The clone carrying this T cell receptor beta chain has a single count. This entry comes from a study of blood T cell repertoires in COVID-19. Study summary: COVID-19 samples collected from the United States, Italy and Spain covered acute and convalescent phases. T cells, B-cell-depleted T cells, or PBMCs supplied cDNA or gDNA.

Looked up from germline, CDR1 is KGHSH and CDR2 is LQKENI. The CDR3 consists of 15 residues. Trimming removed 3 bases at V and 5 bases at J, with 11 bases between. In the authors' workflow: Amplifying reference gene primers gave estimates of nucleated cell counts. Sequencing used immunoSEQ multiplex PCR; TCRdb keeps in-frame clones, though not all of them. D and trimming come from the DNA, and the V and J calls and clone size come from that table. Of 230,000 or so clones listed, 80% to 90% are singletons. This rearrangement joins TRBV18 to TRBJ1-6; D not resolved. The material sequenced was peripheral blood. The clonotype comes from a man aged 25-45 years with active or convalescent COVID-19. The CDR3 spells CASSPAGGHNSPLHF. CDR3 bases: TGTGCCAGCTCACCGGCGGGCGGCCATAATTCACCCCTCCACTTT.